This T cell receptor beta chain originates from a study of shared clonotypes between healthy human individuals. As originally analysed: ImmunoSEQ yielded junction-only sequences lacking quality scores, so filtering differed. This table comes from immunoSEQ multiplex PCR, and its TCRdb copy is limited to in-frame clones, with some not included. V and J calls and clone size are as listed in that table; D and trimming were resolved from the DNA. Counted here are over 2 million clones, about nine tenths occurring once; the ten biggest clones make up approximately 0.41%. This clone was picked up a small number of times. Its target is unknown. This specimen includes other DNA sequences encoding the same CDR3. Study observations and caveats: Generation probabilities of non-shared clonotypes were lower (relative to those shared by all four donors). Represented diversity (both genetic and exposure-history) was limited by the small number of donors.

Germline trimming cut 6 bases from V and 4 bases from J; bases unmatched to any gene: 2. The length of the CDR3 is 11 residues. Germline V gene lookup returns CDR1 DFQATT and CDR2 SNEGSKA (reference sequence). The TCR sequence derives from a man younger than 35 in good health. Some clones in this sample may be carry-over from other donors' samples. Sequenced material: naive CD4+ T cells from PBMCs. This sample's subset: CD45RA+ positively selected. The chain links TRBV20-1 to TRBJ1-2; 7 bases line up with TRBD1. The CDR3: CSASGGYGYTF. CDR3 nucleotides: TGCAGTGCCTCAGGGGGCTATGGCTACACCTTC.